The 8 T cell receptor beta chains reported below all come from one sample, sequenced in a study of T cell responses to AZD1222 COVID-19 vaccine. Produced via immunoSEQ multiplex PCR; TCRdb's table is partial and in-frame only. The sample has 150,000 to 200,000 clones; approximately 94% are singletons. Specimen: peripheral blood, collected 28 days after the second AZD1222 dose. These receptors came from an adult who received the AZD1222 COVID-19 vaccine.

This chain joins TRBV15 and TRBJ1-5, with D uncertain. CDR1 LNHNV and CDR2 YYDKDF come from the germline V gene (reference sequence). Trimming took 0 bases from V and 3 from J, leaving 12 bases between them. CDR3 size: 16 residues. CDR3 amino acids: CATSRDPPSHNQPQHF. The CDR3 region has the DNA TGTGCCACCAGCAGAGATCCACCCAGCCACAATCAGCCCCAGCATTTT.

The chain has TRBV19 and TRBJ1-5; no firm D call. The CDR3 loop spans 14 amino acids. The V and J ends lost 5 bases and 3 bases respectively, with 11 bases between them. CDR1 and CDR2 (germline): LNHDA, SQIVND (reference sequence). The CDR3 coding sequence is TGTGCCAGTAGTTTTACCTCTTTCAATCAGCCCCAGCATTTT. It yields the protein CASSFTSFNQPQHF.

About this clone: The identical CDR3 is also encoded by other nucleotide sequences in the sample. This sequence joins TRBV10-1 and TRBJ1-5; unclear D gene. The germline gives CDR1 WNHNN, CDR2 SYGVQD (reference sequence). The CDR3 covers 12 residues. Trimming took 2 bases from V and 4 from J, leaving 3 bases between them. The CDR3 DNA reads as TGCGCCAGCAGTGAGGGAAATCAGCCCCAGCATTTT. It yields the protein CASSEGNQPQHF.

The chain combines TRBV7-9 with TRBJ2-7; possible D gene TRBD1, 6 bases. Germline V gene data show CDR1 as SEHNR and CDR2 as FQNEAQ (reference sequence). The CDR3 totals 13 residues. V shed 3 bases and J shed 5 bases, with 11 bases lying between them. CDR3 sequence: CASSFRGVDEQYF. The CDR3 bases are TGTGCCAGCAGCTTCAGGGGTGTCGACGAGCAGTACTTC. Full variable domain (remainder filled in from reference TRBV7-9 and TRBJ2-7): DTGVSQNPRHKITKRGQNVTFRCDPISEHNRLYWYRQTLGQGPEFLTYFQNEAQLEKSRLLSDRFSAERPKGSFSTLEIQRTEQGDSAMYLCASSFRGVDEQYFGPGTRLTVT.

The chain recombines TRBV11-2 with TRBJ2-1; 8 bases align to TRBD2. The CDR3 runs to 16 residues. Germline assignment: CDR1 SGHAT and CDR2 FQNNGV. J was trimmed by 0 bases and V by 1 base; bases with no gene match: 2. CDR3 in DNA: TGTGCCAGCAGCTTAGGCGGGAGGAGCTCCTACAATGAGCAGTTCTTC. The encoded protein is CASSLGGRSSYNEQFF.

The chain has TRBV14 and TRBJ1-1; D unclear. V was trimmed by 2 bases and J by 5 bases, leaving 9 bases between them. CDR1 is SGHDN and CDR2 is FVKESK in the germline V gene. The CDR3 sequence is 13 residues long. In DNA form, the CDR3 reads TGTGCCAGCAGCCAACTGAGAGAGACTGAAGCTTTCTTT. It codes for CASSQLRETEAFF.

A remark on this clone: Other DNA sequences in the sample encode the same CDR3. J is TRBJ1-3 and V is TRBV28, with D possibly being TRBD1 (5 bases). The V and J ends lost 6 bases and 4 bases respectively, with 13 bases between them. This CDR3 spans 14 amino acids. In germline, CDR1 is MDHEN, CDR2 SYDVKM. The CDR3: CASSRGGTGNTIYF. In DNA, the CDR3 is TGTGCCAGCAGCCGCGGGGGAACAGGAAACACCATATATTTT.

The chain joins TRBV10-2 to TRBJ1-1; 9 nucleotides line up with TRBD1. CDR1 is WSHSY and CDR2 is SAAADI in the germline V gene. J was trimmed by 5 bases and V by 6 bases; bases with no gene match: 7. The CDR3 consists of 14 residues. In nucleotides, the CDR3 is TGCGCCAGCAGGGGCGACAGGGGGTTGACTGAAGCTTTCTTT. This sequence encodes CASRGDRGLTEAFF.